Given below is one T cell receptor (beta chain) in context. This CDR3 has 15 residues. Trimming removed 4 bases from V and 0 bases from J; junction bases left unmatched: 4. Germline V CDR1 and CDR2: SGHDT, YYEEEE. The source of the sample is a study of cytomegalovirus exposure and HLA in healthy donors. PCR primers comprised 60 Vbeta and 13 Jbeta primers. Using immunoSEQ multiplex PCR, the repertoire was profiled, and TCRdb retains in-frame clones only, with some absent. The sample holds some 130,000 clones; roughly 70% are singletons and the top ten take over 3%. The sample taken for sequencing was PBMCs. This TCR was sampled from a man in his forties in good health and CMV-seronegative. The chain carries TRBV5-6 and TRBJ2-7, with 10 bases matching TRBD1. This chain's CDR3 is CASSRRDRGSYEQYF. In DNA, the CDR3 is TGTGCCAGCAGCCGGCGGGACAGGGGCTCCTACGAGCAGTACTTC.